A selection of T cell receptor beta chains follows, all from one sample in a study of blood T cell repertoires in COVID-19. The protocol was immunoSEQ multiplex PCR, while the TCRdb copy is restricted to in-frame clones and leaves out a portion. There are some 460,000 clones in the sample; 87% occur only once, and under 2.5% lies in the top ten. The sample was PBMCs or T cells enriched from blood (not recorded which). The receptors shown here come from a woman in her late teens or twenties with acute COVID-19. Each CDR3 is given with its conserved first and last residue. Fields, in order: clone size, J gene, V gene, D gene, CDR3 protein, CDR3 DNA. A D gene is named only where the DNA matches it firmly. A row's size may be missing; if present it is once, few, many or a size class.

size: NA; J: TRBJ2-1; V: TRBV10-1; D: TRBD2; CDR3: CASSESGRGGAYNEQFF; DNA: TGCGCCAGCAGTGAGTCGGGTCGCGGGGGGGCGTACAATGAGCAGTTCTTC
size: NA; J: TRBJ2-1; V: TRBV29-1; D: TRBD1; CDR3: CSVAEDRGFNEQFF; DNA: TGCAGCGTCGCCGAGGACAGGGGGTTCAATGAGCAGTTCTTC
size: NA; J: TRBJ1-4; V: TRBV6-5; D: TRBD1; CDR3: CASSPGGTGSEKLFF; DNA: TGTGCCAGCAGTCCGGGGGGGACAGGGAGCGAAAAACTGTTTTTT
size: once; J: TRBJ1-5; V: TRBV20-1; D: NA; CDR3: CSASVPWGQVGQPQHF; DNA: TGCAGTGCTAGTGTACCTTGGGGGCAGGTCGGGCAGCCCCAGCATTTT
size: NA; J: TRBJ2-7; V: TRBV19; D: NA; CDR3: CASSGLDYEQYF; DNA: TGTGCCAGTAGTGGGCTCGACTACGAGCAGTACTTC
size: NA; J: TRBJ2-7; V: TRBV4-3; D: TRBD2; CDR3: CASSQATGGYEQYF; DNA: TGCGCCAGCAGCCAAGCTACGGGAGGCTACGAGCAGTACTTC
size: NA; J: TRBJ2-2; V: TRBV18; D: NA; CDR3: CASSIQADTGELFF; DNA: TGTGCCAGCTCAATACAAGCGGACACCGGGGAGCTGTTTTTT
size: NA; J: TRBJ1-2; V: TRBV30; D: NA; CDR3: CAWGGGGTNYGYTF; DNA: TGTGCCTGGGGTGGCGGGGGAACTAACTATGGCTACACCTTC
size: NA; J: TRBJ2-2; V: TRBV7-6; D: TRBD2; CDR3: CASSSSGGRTGELFF; DNA: TGTGCCAGCAGCTCCTCGGGGGGGCGCACCGGGGAGCTGTTTTTT
size: NA; J: TRBJ2-7; V: TRBV18; D: NA; CDR3: CASSPMGRSYEQYF; DNA: TGTGCCAGCTCACCCATGGGGCGCTCCTACGAGCAGTACTTC
size: NA; J: TRBJ2-7; V: TRBV28; D: NA; CDR3: CASSLSGGIPYEQYF; DNA: TGTGCCAGCAGTTTATCGGGCGGGATTCCCTACGAGCAGTACTTC
size: NA; J: TRBJ2-7; V: TRBV29-1; D: TRBD1; CDR3: CSIQGLLDSEQYF; DNA: TGCAGCATACAGGGGTTGTTGGACTCCGAGCAGTACTTC
size: NA; J: TRBJ1-2; V: TRBV19; D: TRBD1; CDR3: CASSDRAGYGYTF; DNA: TGTGCCAGTAGTGACAGGGCGGGCTATGGCTACACCTTC
size: NA; J: TRBJ2-1; V: TRBV27; D: TRBD1; CDR3: CASRNSQGDEQFF; DNA: TGTGCCAGCAGAAATTCCCAGGGGGATGAGCAGTTCTTC
size: NA; J: TRBJ2-7; V: TRBV7-2; D: TRBD1; CDR3: CASSLRDRDYEQYF; DNA: TGTGCCAGCAGCTTAAGGGACAGAGACTACGAGCAGTACTTC
size: NA; J: TRBJ1-4; V: TRBV5-1; D: TRBD1; CDR3: CASSLQGDRVKLFF; DNA: TGCGCCAGCAGCTTACAGGGGGATCGGGTAAAACTGTTTTTT
size: few; J: TRBJ2-7; V: TRBV5-6; D: NA; CDR3: CASSLAGGQTREQYF; DNA: TGTGCCAGCAGCTTGGCCGGGGGACAGACTCGCGAGCAGTACTTC
size: NA; J: TRBJ1-6; V: TRBV7-8; D: NA; CDR3: CASSLAREPHPNSPLHF; DNA: TGTGCCAGCAGCTTAGCGAGGGAACCGCACCCTAATTCACCCCTCCACTTT
size: NA; J: TRBJ2-2; V: TRBV11-2; D: TRBD2; CDR3: CASSWGGATTGELFF; DNA: TGTGCCAGCTCTTGGGGGGGAGCCACAACCGGGGAGCTGTTTTTT
size: NA; J: TRBJ2-1; V: TRBV13; D: NA; CDR3: CASSSTPSEQFF; DNA: TGTGCCAGCAGCTCAACCCCCAGTGAGCAGTTCTTC
size: NA; J: TRBJ2-1; V: TRBV6-2/TRBV6-3; D: NA; CDR3: CASSASSYNEQFF; DNA: TGTGCCAGCAGCGCGAGCTCCTACAATGAGCAGTTCTTC
size: NA; J: TRBJ2-3; V: TRBV11-2; D: NA; CDR3: CASSLPGLGSYTQYF; DNA: TGTGCCAGCAGCTTACCAGGGCTCGGCTCTTATACGCAGTATTTT
size: NA; J: TRBJ2-5; V: TRBV7-9; D: NA; CDR3: CASNSGETQYF; DNA: TGTGCCAGCAACTCCGGGGAGACCCAGTACTTC
size: once; J: TRBJ2-4; V: TRBV11-2; D: NA; CDR3: CASSLRTSDNRYF; DNA: TGTGCCAGCAGCCTAAGAACTAGTGACAATAGATACTTC
size: few; J: TRBJ1-1; V: TRBV10-1; D: TRBD1; CDR3: CASSESGQGANTEAFF; DNA: TGCGCCAGCAGTGAGTCGGGACAGGGGGCGAACACTGAAGCTTTCTTT
size: NA; J: TRBJ1-1; V: TRBV4-3; D: NA; CDR3: CASSQGHRLGTEAFF; DNA: TGCGCCAGCAGCCAAGGACACCGGTTGGGCACTGAAGCTTTCTTT